The 20 T cell receptor beta chains presented below share a single source sample, sequenced in a study of T cell repertoires in cytomegalovirus infection. TCRdb called the reads again in MiXCR, with one record for every CDR3 protein. Among approximately 270,000 distinct CDR3 sequences listed, 20% to 25% were seen once. No cognate antigen is known for these TCRs. Sample: cultured PBMCs, taken from culture after CMV antigen stimulation. The receptors stem from a human donor in good health (CMV status not recorded). Some clones in this sample may be carry-over from other donors' samples.

This clonotype was recorded a few times. The V call is TRBV19, the J call TRBJ1-3; D gene ambiguous. CDR3 length equals 14 residues. Germline CDR1 reads LNHDA; CDR2 reads SQIVND (reference sequence). The V end was cut by 5 bases, the J end by 0 bases, with 8 bases between. The CDR3 DNA sequence: TGTGCCAGTAGTGGTTGGGACTCTGGAAACACCATATATTTT. Protein product: CASSGWDSGNTIYF.

This rearrangement joins TRBV29-1 to TRBJ2-7; D is undetermined. This CDR3 comprises 11 residues. Germline-derived CDR1 and CDR2 are SQVTM and ANQGSEA. V lost 0 bases and J 4 bases, leaving 4 bases between the germline ends. The CDR3 DNA follows: TGCAGCGTTGAAGACAGTTACGAGCAGTACTTC. It specifies CSVEDSYEQYF.

There are many counts of this clonotype. V gene TRBV28 combines with J gene TRBJ2-3, with 8 nucleotides matching TRBD2. The CDR3 is 18 residues long. The V gene's germline CDR1 is MDHEN and CDR2 SYDVKM. Losses at the gene ends were 4 bases for V and 0 bases for J; bases not matched to a gene: 12. In nucleotides, the CDR3 is TGTGCCAGCAGTTCTTTCACCTTAGCGGGGCCTAGCACAGATACGCAGTATTTT. This gives the protein CASSSFTLAGPSTDTQYF. Full variable domain (outside the CDR3, taken from reference TRBV28 and TRBJ2-3): DVKVTQSSRYLVKRTGEKVFLECVQDMDHENMFWYRQDPGLGLRLIYFSYDVKMKEKGDIPEGYSVSREKKERFSLILESASTNQTSMYLCASSSFTLAGPSTDTQYFGPGTRLTVL.

This clonotype was recorded at least ten times. This chain links TRBV7-2 with TRBJ2-7, with TRBD1 identical over 12 bases. V was pared by 5 bases and J by 4 bases, with 6 bases of the junction left unmatched. There are 15 residues in the CDR3. Looked up from germline, CDR1 is SGHTA and CDR2 is FQGNSA. CDR3 region: CASSTQGQGAYEQYF. Here the CDR3 DNA reads TGTGCCAGCAGCACCCAGGGACAGGGGGCTTACGAGCAGTACTTC. The variable domain in full, with the rest retrieved from reference TRBV7-2 and TRBJ2-7, is GAGVSQSPSNKVTEKGKDVELRCDPISGHTALYWYRQSLGQGLEFLIYFQGNSAPDKSGLPSDRFSAERTGGSVSTLTIQRTQQEDSAVYLCASSTQGQGAYEQYFGPGTRLTVT.

Only a few counts were recorded for this clonotype. DNA for the CDR3: TGCAGTGCTTTAACTAGCGGGACTAGCACAGATACGCAGTATTTT. This encodes CSALTSGTSTDTQYF. This chain joins TRBV20-1 and TRBJ2-3; TRBD2 matches 10 bases. V shed 5 bases and J 0 bases; nucleotides not matched to a gene: 5. The CDR3 spans 15 residues. From germline, CDR1 is DFQATT and CDR2 SNEGSKA (reference sequence).

The CDR3 nucleotides read TGCAGCGTTGGATGGTTACAGGGAGGCGAGCAGTACTTC. It encodes CSVGWLQGGEQYF. The gene calls are TRBV29-1 and TRBJ2-7, with D perhaps being TRBD1 or TRBD2 (6 bases each). Trimming took 4 bases from V and 6 from J, leaving 16 bases between them. Germline CDR1 is SQVTM and CDR2 is ANQGSEA. The CDR3 sequence is 13 residues long.

The genes are TRBV7-6 and TRBJ2-5, with a tentative D call TRBD1 (6 bases). Trimming stripped 1 base from V and 0 bases from J, with 21 bases between. The CDR3 is 19 amino acids. Germline CDR1 and CDR2: SGHVS and FNYEAQ. The CDR3 DNA sequence: TGTGCCAGCAGCTTAGAGGTTCCGCGACAGGTCGTATACCAAGAGACCCAGTACTTC. It encodes CASSLEVPRQVVYQETQYF.

The V and J genes are TRBV4-1 and TRBJ1-1; 11 bases are a match to TRBD1. CDR1 MGHRA and CDR2 YSYEKL come from the germline V gene. V trimming: 3 bases; J trimming: 5 bases; junction bases outside the gene matches: 11. This CDR3 comprises 17 residues. As DNA, the CDR3 is TGCGCCAGCAGCCAGGCCCGGACAGGGGGCGCGTTTACTGAAGCTTTCTTT. This sequence encodes CASSQARTGGAFTEAFF.

In its sample, this clonotype was seen many times. The chain employs TRBV12-3 or TRBV12-4 and TRBJ2-3; no definite D call. CDR3 length equals 13 residues. The germline V and J ends were trimmed by 5 bases and 3 bases, with 9 bases remaining between them. Written as DNA, the CDR3 is TGTGCCAGCAGTCCCCCCCGGACAGATACGCAGTATTTT. Translated, it gives CASSPPRTDTQYF.

The rearrangement links TRBV7-2 to TRBJ1-1; D is unclear. Germline CDR1 is SGHTA and CDR2 is FQGNSA. This CDR3 has 14 residues. With 2 bases removed from V and 5 bases from J, the gap between germline ends came to 12 bases. CDR3 sequence reads: CASSLYWGLTEAFF. CDR3 DNA sequence: TGTGCCAGCAGCTTATATTGGGGTTTGACTGAAGCTTTCTTT.

This clonotype appeared a few times. The gene calls are TRBV4-3 and TRBJ1-3; D perhaps matches TRBD1 (6 bases). The germline gives CDR1 LGHNA, CDR2 YSLEER. This CDR3 spans 15 amino acids. V shed 1 base and J shed 4 bases, with 11 bases lying between them. The CDR3 coding sequence is TGCGCCAGCAGCCAAGGAAGGGGGTACGGAAACACCATATATTTT. Its translation: CASSQGRGYGNTIYF.

This chain uses TRBV12-3 or TRBV12-4 with TRBJ2-1; TRBD2 matches 14 bases. Trimming took 6 bases from V and 7 from J; bases not matched to a gene: 11. CDR3 size: 17 residues. CDR3: CASSLPGLAGVYNEQFF. CDR3 DNA: TGTGCCAGCAGCCTCCCGGGACTAGCGGGAGTGTATAATGAGCAGTTCTTC.

This clonotype was counted ten times or more. The chain is built from TRBV5-1 and TRBJ2-7, with TRBD1 as a possible D gene (6 bases). Trimming removed 2 bases at V and 0 bases at J, with 9 bases between. Germline-derived CDR1 and CDR2 are SGHRS and YFSETQ. CDR3 length: 14 residues. In DNA form, the CDR3 reads TGCGCCAGCAGCTTACAGGGTCCCTCCTACGAGCAGTACTTC. It specifies CASSLQGPSYEQYF.

The chain carries TRBV4-1 and TRBJ2-1; 7 positions match TRBD2. The junction had 5 bases not matched to a gene; V was cut back by 3 bases and J by 0 bases. The CDR3 totals 16 residues. From germline, CDR1 is MGHRA and CDR2 YSYEKL. For the CDR3, the DNA is TGCGCCAGCAGCCACCTAGGACTAGTCTCCTACAATGAGCAGTTCTTC. Translation gives CASSHLGLVSYNEQFF.

The rearrangement links TRBV18 to TRBJ1-2; D is unresolved. The germline gives CDR1 KGHSH, CDR2 LQKENI. V lost 2 bases and J 8 bases, leaving 9 bases between the germline ends. This CDR3 spans 12 amino acids. The DNA of the CDR3 is TGTGCCAGCTCACCAGAGTCGGGAGGCTACACCTTC. This sequence encodes CASSPESGGYTF.

Many counts were recorded for this clonotype. This rearrangement joins TRBV7-2 to TRBJ2-1; D remains unclear. The germline CDR1 and CDR2 sequences are SGHTA and FQGNSA. CDR3 length: 14 amino acids. The ends were cut back, 1 base at V and 8 bases at J, with 12 bases in the middle. The CDR3 sequence: CASSLDSHTYEQFF. The CDR3 DNA sequence: TGTGCCAGCAGCTTAGACTCCCACACCTATGAGCAGTTCTTC. The full variable domain, completed using reference TRBV7-2 and TRBJ2-1, is GAGVSQSPSNKVTEKGKDVELRCDPISGHTALYWYRQSLGQGLEFLIYFQGNSAPDKSGLPSDRFSAERTGGSVSTLTIQRTQQEDSAVYLCASSLDSHTYEQFFGPGTRLTVL.

The CDR3 bases are TGTGCCAGCTCCCTCGGGGGAGGGGCCCCGGAGACCCAGTACTTC. Translating gives CASSLGGGAPETQYF. V gene TRBV6-5 combines with J gene TRBJ2-5; 7 positions agree with TRBD2. Germline assignment: CDR1 MNHEY and CDR2 SVGAGI. The CDR3 extends over 15 amino acids. The V and J ends lost 8 bases and 5 bases, in that order; junction bases with no gene match: 14.

This clonotype was seen more than once but under ten times. V gene TRBV5-1 combines with J gene TRBJ2-5, with D unresolved. CDR1 and CDR2 from the germline V gene are SGHRS and YFSETQ. The CDR3 has 14 amino acids. Trimming removed 1 base from V and 3 bases from J, with 10 bases in between. The CDR3 spells CASSLTVAEETQYF. CDR3 bases: TGCGCCAGCAGCTTGACTGTCGCTGAAGAGACCCAGTACTTC.

The chain joins TRBV12-3 or TRBV12-4 to TRBJ2-1; 15 positions agree with TRBD2. The CDR3 runs to 16 residues. V dropped 6 bases and J dropped 7; count of bases not matched to a gene: 7. For the CDR3, the DNA is TGTGCCAGCAGGGAGCAGGGACTAGCGGGAGGTAATGAGCAGTTCTTC. Translating it yields CASREQGLAGGNEQFF.

The rearrangement joins TRBV19 to TRBJ1-5; D gene unclear. CDR1 LNHDA and CDR2 SQIVND come from the germline V gene (reference sequence). The CDR3 spans 13 residues. V shed 7 bases and J shed 3 bases, with 10 bases lying between them. The CDR3 is CASNNRHNQPQHF. CDR3 bases: TGTGCCAGTAATAACAGACACAATCAGCCCCAGCATTTT. The variable domain in full, completed from reference TRBV19 and TRBJ1-5, reads DGGITQSPKYLFRKEGQNVTLSCEQNLNHDAMYWYRQDPGQGLRLIYYSQIVNDFQKGDIAEGYSVSREKKESFPLTVTSAQKNPTAFYLCASNNRHNQPQHFGDGTRLSIL.